The TCR beta chain described here comes from a study of blood T cell repertoires in COVID-19. As for the study in general: Some COVID-19 samples were acute and others convalescent; all came from the United States, Italy and Spain. In each case, the material was cDNA or gDNA derived from T cells, B-cell-depleted T cells, or PBMCs.

Per the authors' pipeline: Amplification from reference gene primers served as the basis for estimated nucleated cell counts. The method was immunoSEQ multiplex PCR; TCRdb's version includes in-frame clones alone and lacks a portion of them. For V, J and clone size, that table is used; D and trimming come from the DNA. The table has under 120,000 clones, roughly 71% seen once. The sequencing input was peripheral blood. This receptor was obtained from an older man with acute or convalescent COVID-19.

This CDR3 is CASSSVLSRVAQPQHF. The CDR3 DNA sequence: TGTGCCAGCAGCTCCGTTCTTAGCAGGGTGGCCCAGCCCCAGCATTTT. This sequence joins TRBV28 and TRBJ1-5, with D possibly TRBD1 on 5 matching bases. Germline values: CDR1 MDHEN, CDR2 SYDVKM. This CDR3 contains 16 residues. Trimming took 6 bases from V and 7 from J, leaving 22 bases between them.